This T cell receptor beta chain was observed in a study of blood T cell repertoires in COVID-19. This table comes from immunoSEQ multiplex PCR, and its TCRdb copy is limited to in-frame clones, with some not included. The table has some 160,000 clones, approximately 87% seen once. Germline CDR1 is SEHNR and CDR2 is FQNEAQ (reference sequence). Trimming left V 6 bases short and J 1 base short, with 10 bases between. CDR3 length: 13 residues. Sequencing was performed on peripheral blood. This TCR came from a woman in her 70s with acute or convalescent COVID-19. The chain employs TRBV7-9 and TRBJ2-7; D perhaps matches TRBD1 (6 bases). CDR3: CASSGDTSYEQYF. CDR3 sequence (DNA): TGTGCCAGCAGTGGGGACACGTCCTACGAGCAGTACTTC. Full variable domain (outside the CDR3, taken from reference TRBV7-9 and TRBJ2-7): DTGVSQNPRHKITKRGQNVTFRCDPISEHNRLYWYRQTLGQGPEFLTYFQNEAQLEKSRLLSDRFSAERPKGSFSTLEIQRTEQGDSAMYLCASSGDTSYEQYFGPGTRLTVT.